The 20 T cell receptor beta chains given below trace back to one sample, sequenced in a study of OX40 agonist ivuxolimab in advanced cancers. The library relied on the immunoSEQ multiplex PCR assay. The table was pulled from immuneACCESS by TCRdb, which kept in-frame rearrangements only. Such tables lose some clones; where checked, under half of the loss comes from unresolved V genes, and the rest has no known cause. This sample lists some 100,000 clones; 84% were detected once. Of the sample, about 1.1% falls within the top ten clones. The sequencing here drew on CD4+ or CD8+ T cells sorted from blood, taken in a trial of the OX40 agonist ivuxolimab. These receptors all come from an adult with an advanced solid tumor such as melanoma, head and neck, liver or kidney cancer.

This chain connects TRBV5-4 to TRBJ1-3; no reliable D call. Trimming left V 1 base short and J 0 bases short, with 11 bases between. Per the germline V gene, CDR1 is SGHNT and CDR2 is YYREEE (reference sequence). CDR3 length equals 16 residues. CDR3 sequence reads: CASSLKGGSSGNTIYF. The CDR3 coding sequence is TGTGCCAGCAGCTTGAAGGGAGGATCCTCTGGAAACACCATATATTTT.

The V and J genes are TRBV4-3 and TRBJ2-7; D may be TRBD1 or TRBD2 (5 bases each). Germline CDR1 is LGHNA and CDR2 is YSLEER. The CDR3 loop spans 19 amino acids. V was cut by 3 bases and J by 3 bases, with 27 bases left in between. The CDR3 DNA sequence: TGCGCCAGCAGCCAGGAGTGGCTCGGGGCTAGCAGCTTCCTCTACGAGCAGTACTTC. As protein: CASSQEWLGASSFLYEQYF.

V gene TRBV12-5 combines with J gene TRBJ1-3; D call uncertain. The V end was cut by 6 bases, the J end by 0 bases, with 6 bases between. The CDR3 length is 13 residues. Germline CDR1 and CDR2: LGHNT and FRNRAP. The CDR3 bases are TGTGCTAGTGGCTTATCCTCTGGAAACACCATATATTTT. It codes for CASGLSSGNTIYF.

V gene TRBV19 combines with J gene TRBJ2-1, with D perhaps assigned TRBD1 or TRBD2 (5 bases each). CDR1 LNHDA and CDR2 SQIVND come from the germline V gene (reference sequence). With 0 bases removed from V and 3 bases from J, the gap between germline ends came to 12 bases. This CDR3 spans 16 amino acids. DNA for the CDR3: TGTGCCAGTAGTATAGACGGGGCCGTCCGCTACAATGAGCAGTTCTTC. This encodes CASSIDGAVRYNEQFF.

CDR3 residues: CASSGQQGAAGNTIYF. The CDR3 bases are TGTGCCAGCAGCGGGCAACAGGGGGCTGCTGGAAACACCATATATTTT. The chain has TRBV7-2 and TRBJ1-3, with TRBD1 matching over 9 bases. This CDR3 has 16 residues. Trimming took 5 bases from V and 2 from J; bases not matched to a gene: 7. Germline CDR1 and CDR2: SGHTA and FQGNSA.

The chain has TRBV7-3 and TRBJ2-1, with unresolved D. This CDR3 is built from 13 residues. V was trimmed by 2 bases and J by 7 bases, leaving 9 bases between them. The germline gives CDR1 SGHTA, CDR2 FQGTGA. The CDR3 DNA reads TGTGCCAGCAGCTTAGGTAGGAAAAATGAGCAGTTCTTC. Translated: CASSLGRKNEQFF.

The chain joins TRBV12-5 to TRBJ2-7, with D possibly being TRBD1 or TRBD2 (5 bases each). Trimming removed 6 bases from V and 0 bases from J, with 15 bases in between. The CDR3 runs 15 residues. Germline values: CDR1 LGHNT, CDR2 FRNRAP. Here the CDR3 reads CASGVGTPSSYEQYF. The CDR3 DNA follows: TGTGCTAGTGGCGTCGGGACCCCAAGCTCCTACGAGCAGTACTTC.

V usage is TRBV6-5 and J usage is TRBJ2-7, with 10 positions matching TRBD1. In germline, CDR1 is MNHEY, CDR2 SVGAGI. Trimming at V came to 8 bases and at J to 1 base, leaving 2 bases not matched to a gene. The CDR3 has 13 residues. The CDR3 DNA reads as TGTGCCAGCCGGGACAGGGGTTCCTACGAGCAGTACGTC. It codes for CASRDRGSYEQYV.

The chain is built from TRBV2 and TRBJ2-3; maybe TRBD1 (5 bases). Near its end, the DNA agrees better with TRBJ1-5, so the J call may be wrong. The CDR3 consists of 14 residues. The V gene's germline CDR1 is SNHLY and CDR2 FYNNEI. The CDR3 here is CASSVLTVGDTQHF. Here the CDR3 DNA reads TGTGCCAGCAGTGTTCTAACAGTGGGGGATACGCAGCATTTT.

The chain has TRBV28 and TRBJ1-1; D gene unclear. CDR3 size: 12 residues. Germline V CDR1 and CDR2: MDHEN, SYDVKM. V lost 8 bases and J 8 bases, leaving 15 bases between the germline ends. The CDR3 protein is CASGIAKSEAFF. CDR3 sequence (DNA): TGTGCCAGCGGGATCGCCAAGTCGGAAGCTTTCTTT.

This clone was observed a few times. The rearrangement uses TRBV27 and TRBJ2-1; 12 bases are shared with TRBD2. The CDR3 is made up of 18 amino acids. Germline-derived CDR1 and CDR2 are MNHEY and SMNVEV (reference sequence). Trimming took 5 bases from V and 6 from J; bases not matched to a gene: 14. The CDR3 sequence: CASSETSGGPRTSNEQFF. For the CDR3, the DNA is TGTGCCAGCAGTGAGACTAGCGGGGGCCCTCGGACTTCCAATGAGCAGTTCTTC.

The rearrangement uses TRBV5-1 and TRBJ2-5, with 8 positions matching TRBD1. The CDR3 covers 14 residues. In germline, CDR1 is SGHRS, CDR2 YFSETQ. J lost 6 bases, V lost 5 bases, and 9 bases had no gene match. CDR3 DNA: TGCGCCAGCAGTTACGGCCAGGGGGCCAAGACCCAGTACTTC. Residues: CASSYGQGAKTQYF. The whole variable domain, remainder taken from reference TRBV5-1 and TRBJ2-5, is KAGVTQTPRYLIKTRGQQVTLSCSPISGHRSVSWYQQTPGQGLQFLFEYFSETQRNKGNFPGRFSGRQFSNSRSEMNVSTLELGDSALYLCASSYGQGAKTQYFGPGTRLLVL.

This rearrangement joins TRBV11-2 to TRBJ2-7; D remains unclear. The germline V gene encodes CDR1 SGHAT and CDR2 FQNNGV. The V end was cut by 4 bases, the J end by 0 bases, with 10 bases between. The CDR3 consists of 14 residues. This CDR3 reads CASSSLGSSYEQYV. The CDR3 region has the DNA TGTGCCAGCAGCTCCCTGGGATCCTCCTACGAGCAGTACGTC.

This clone was counted once. This chain links TRBV19 with TRBJ1-2, with 7 bases that match TRBD1. Unmatched junction bases numbered 10, after V lost 5 bases and J lost 4 bases. The CDR3 loop spans 15 amino acids. Germline values: CDR1 LNHDA, CDR2 SQIVND (reference sequence). The CDR3 here is CASSPGTVRSYGYTF. The CDR3 coding sequence is TGTGCCAGTAGTCCCGGGACAGTGAGATCCTATGGCTACACCTTC. The full variable domain, rest sourced from reference TRBV19 and TRBJ1-2, is DGGITQSPKYLFRKEGQNVTLSCEQNLNHDAMYWYRQDPGQGLRLIYYSQIVNDFQKGDIAEGYSVSREKKESFPLTVTSAQKNPTAFYLCASSPGTVRSYGYTFGSGTRLTVV.

The rearrangement uses TRBV28 and TRBJ1-5, with 7 nucleotides matching TRBD1. Germline V gene sequence: CDR1 MDHEN, CDR2 SYDVKM. This CDR3 spans 14 amino acids. V lost 9 bases and J lost 3; bases outside the gene matches: 8. The CDR3 coding sequence is TGTGCCAGTTTGACAGGGACGAACAATCAGCCCCAGCATTTT. This translates into CASLTGTNNQPQHF.

V and J are TRBV19 and TRBJ2-2; D is possibly TRBD1 (5 bases). V lost 5 bases and J 1 base, leaving 11 bases between the germline ends. In germline, CDR1 is LNHDA, CDR2 SQIVND (reference sequence). This CDR3 contains 15 residues. The CDR3: CASSRQGGNTGELFF. CDR3 sequence (DNA): TGTGCCAGTAGTCGCCAGGGTGGGAACACCGGGGAGCTGTTTTTT. Based on the CDR3 plus reference TRBV19 and TRBJ2-2, the full variable domain is DGGITQSPKYLFRKEGQNVTLSCEQNLNHDAMYWYRQDPGQGLRLIYYSQIVNDFQKGDIAEGYSVSREKKESFPLTVTSAQKNPTAFYLCASSRQGGNTGELFFGEGSRLTVL.

The V gene is TRBV29-1, the J gene TRBJ1-1; D ambiguous. The germline gives CDR1 SQVTM, CDR2 ANQGSEA. V was shortened by 6 bases and J by 2 bases, with 13 bases between the two germline ends. The CDR3 has 13 residues. The chain's CDR3 is CSVAARLNTEAFF. The CDR3 DNA reads as TGCAGCGTGGCGGCACGCCTAAACACTGAAGCTTTCTTT. Full variable domain (rest looked up from reference TRBV29-1 and TRBJ1-1): SAVISQKPSRDICQRGTSLTIQCQVDSQVTMMFWYRQQPGQSLTLIATANQGSEATYESGFVIDKFPISRPNLTFSTLTVSNMSPEDSSIYLCSVAARLNTEAFFGQGTRLTVV.

This sequence joins TRBV5-4 and TRBJ2-7; TRBD2 matches 12 bases. The J segment lost 2 bases and the V segment lost 2 bases, leaving 2 bases of the junction unmatched. CDR1 is SGHNT, CDR2 YYREEE, per germline (reference sequence). The CDR3 extends over 15 amino acids. The chain's CDR3 is CASSFPSGGAYEQYF. CDR3 in DNA: TGTGCCAGCAGCTTCCCTAGCGGGGGGGCCTACGAGCAGTACTTC.

This chain links TRBV27 with TRBJ2-4, with TRBD1 as a possible D gene (5 bases). Germline V gene lookup returns CDR1 MNHEY and CDR2 SMNVEV (reference sequence). V was shortened by 2 bases and J by 2 bases, with 16 bases between the two germline ends. This CDR3 spans 17 amino acids. CDR3 in amino acids: CASSLMGLPLSKNIQYF. The DNA of the CDR3 is TGTGCCAGCAGTTTAATGGGGCTCCCACTTTCCAAAAACATTCAGTACTTC.

V gene TRBV29-1 combines with J gene TRBJ2-1; TRBD2 agrees at 8 bases. CDR1 and CDR2 from the germline V gene are SQVTM and ANQGSEA. The CDR3 is made up of 14 amino acids. Unmatched junction bases numbered 4, after V lost 6 bases and J lost 0 bases. CDR3 DNA: TGCAGCGTCTTAGCGGGGAGCTCCTACAATGAGCAGTTCTTC. It codes for CSVLAGSSYNEQFF.